The present TCR beta chain was sequenced within a study of beta chain features in type 1 diabetes. Sequencing targeted expressed TCRB transcripts, as all isolated RNA had been reverse transcribed. There were about 3.5 million reads on average in the naive, central memory and regulatory T cell samples. Profiled with immunoSEQ multiplex PCR; TCRdb holds only in-frame clones, not every one. In the table there are some 290,000 clones, approximately 25% of which are singletons. This clone was picked up a small number of times. Its cognate antigen is unknown. Germline CDR1 SGHNT, CDR2 YYREEE (reference sequence). CDR3 length: 15 amino acids. Germline trimming cut 4 bases from V and 4 bases from J; bases unmatched to any gene: 10. General observations from the study: A moderate, significant TCRB CDR3 shortening appeared in type 1 diabetes across four CD4+ subsets.

Source material: naive CD4+ T cells from blood. The sequence was obtained from a woman in her twenties or thirties with type 1 diabetes. The chain uses TRBV5-4 and TRBJ2-7, with 8 positions matching TRBD2. The CDR3 coding sequence is TGTGCCAGCAGCCCGACTAGCGCGAATATTTACGAGCAGTACTTC. Its translation is CASSPTSANIYEQYF. The variable domain in full, with the rest retrieved from reference TRBV5-4 and TRBJ2-7, is ETGVTQSPTHLIKTRGQQVTLRCSSQSGHNTVSWYQQALGQGPQFIFQYYREEENGRGNFPPRFSGLQFPNYSSELNVNALELDDSALYLCASSPTSANIYEQYFGPGTRLTVT.